This entry concerns a single T cell receptor beta chain. Its antigen is unidentified. The primer mix had 60 Vbeta and 13 Jbeta primers. Libraries were prepared by immunoSEQ multiplex PCR; TCRdb keeps only in-frame clonotypes and omits some of them. Listed are 150,000 to 250,000 clones; almost 0.75% falls within the top ten. The data originate from a study of cytomegalovirus exposure and HLA in healthy donors. Across the whole study: A prior analysis found 117 million unique TCR beta sequences from 150 million to 200 million T cells. Overall study results and limits: The study put under 200 TCR beta chains on its list as cytomegalovirus-associated. In a later analysis, at a false discovery rate of 0.05, fewer than 20,000 TCR beta sequences were associated with HLA alleles.

V shed 5 bases and J 1 base; nucleotides not matched to a gene: 9. Looked up from germline, CDR1 is SGHRS and CDR2 is YFSETQ. This CDR3 contains 16 residues. As for the donors, each was a healthy bone marrow donor. The sequence came from a boy between 10 and 17 years old in good health and CMV-seronegative. This chain connects TRBV5-1 to TRBJ1-3; 7 nucleotides align to TRBD1. The source material was PBMCs. The CDR3 nucleotides read TGCGCCAGCAGACTCGGACAGACAGGGTCTGGAAACACCATATATTTT. As protein: CASRLGQTGSGNTIYF.